These 8 T cell receptor beta chains originate from one sample sequenced in a study of CD8 T cells in ankylosing spondylitis. TCRdb analysed the 5' RACE reads with MiXCR anew, one entry per CDR3 protein. This sample has 200,000 to 300,000 distinct CDR3 sequences, with 10% found just once. The sequencing sample was made of blood, either unsorted or a sorted T cell fraction (not recorded which). Receptors originate from a male donor with ankylosing spondylitis or in good health (not recorded which).

This clonotype has ten or more counts. The V call is TRBV7-9, the J call TRBJ2-1; D is tentatively TRBD1 or TRBD2 (5 bases each). Deletions cut 2 bases from V and 7 bases from J, with 9 bases between. Germline CDR1 reads SEHNR; CDR2 reads FQNEAQ (reference sequence). The CDR3 is 13 residues long. The CDR3 is CASSLSEGNEQFF. CDR3 DNA sequence: TGTGCCAGCAGCTTATCCGAGGGGAATGAGCAGTTCTTC. The variable domain in full, completed from reference TRBV7-9 and TRBJ2-1, reads DTGVSQNPRHKITKRGQNVTFRCDPISEHNRLYWYRQTLGQGPEFLTYFQNEAQLEKSRLLSDRFSAERPKGSFSTLEIQRTEQGDSAMYLCASSLSEGNEQFFGPGTRLTVL.

This clonotype was seen ten or more times. V usage is TRBV9 and J usage is TRBJ2-3; D may be TRBD2 (5 bases). From germline, CDR1 is SGDLS and CDR2 YYNGEE. The V end lost 0 bases, the J end lost 2 bases, and 10 bases lay between the germline ends. The CDR3 totals 15 residues. The CDR3 nucleotides read TGTGCCAGCAGCGTAGCGACGGGGTACACAGATACGCAGTATTTT. It translates to CASSVATGYTDTQYF.

This clonotype was recorded at least ten times. CDR3 in DNA: TGCAGTGCTAGCCCCACTAGCGGCGGCGCAGATACGCAGTATTTT. It specifies CSASPTSGGADTQYF. The chain has TRBV20-1 and TRBJ2-3, with 8 bases identical to TRBD2. The CDR3 has 15 residues. Unmatched junction bases numbered 9, after V lost 3 bases and J lost 4 bases. Germline V gene lookup returns CDR1 DFQATT and CDR2 SNEGSKA (reference sequence).

This clonotype was counted ten times or more. CDR3 DNA sequence: TGCAGCGTTGAATCCCCCGGGCACAATGAGCAGTTCTTC. Amino acid sequence: CSVESPGHNEQFF. The genes are TRBV29-1 and TRBJ2-1, with D uncertain. Trimming left V 2 bases short and J 5 bases short, with 10 bases between. CDR3 length equals 13 residues. Looked up from germline, CDR1 is SQVTM and CDR2 is ANQGSEA.

CDR3 bases: TGCGCCAGCAGTCCCCCATCTAAGGGCGGGGAGCTGTTTTTT. This gives the protein CASSPPSKGGELFF. The chain is built from TRBV5-1 and TRBJ2-2, with D uncertain. The CDR3 consists of 14 residues. The germline V gene has CDR1 SGHRS and CDR2 YFSETQ. V was trimmed by 5 bases and J by 7 bases, leaving 15 bases between them.

This clonotype was seen ten or more times. The chain carries TRBV7-8 and TRBJ2-1; the D is unclear. The germline V gene has CDR1 SGHVS and CDR2 FQNEAQ. The V end was cut by 6 bases, the J end by 4 bases, with 16 bases between. The CDR3 is made up of 15 amino acids. CDR3 nucleotide sequence: TGTGCCAGCAGTTCCGAAGTTTCGGGTTACAATGAGCAGTTCTTC. Its translation: CASSSEVSGYNEQFF.

This clonotype was seen at least ten times. The chain has TRBV5-5 and TRBJ2-7; D is tentatively TRBD1 or TRBD2 (6 bases each). CDR1 is SGHKS and CDR2 is YYEKEE in the germline V gene (reference sequence). CDR3 length: 15 residues. The germline V and J ends were trimmed by 0 bases and 2 bases, with 12 bases remaining between them. CDR3 in amino acids: CASSLGGALAYEQYF. The CDR3 DNA follows: TGTGCCAGCAGCTTGGGGGGGGCCCTAGCCTACGAGCAGTACTTC.

The chain's CDR3 is CSARLGEGPYEQYF. DNA for the CDR3: TGCAGTGCTAGGCTGGGGGAGGGCCCCTACGAGCAGTACTTC. This rearrangement joins TRBV20-1 to TRBJ2-7, with 7 bases aligning to TRBD2. The CDR3 covers 14 residues. Germline assignment: CDR1 DFQATT and CDR2 SNEGSKA (reference sequence). V shed 3 bases and J 2 bases; nucleotides not matched to a gene: 7.